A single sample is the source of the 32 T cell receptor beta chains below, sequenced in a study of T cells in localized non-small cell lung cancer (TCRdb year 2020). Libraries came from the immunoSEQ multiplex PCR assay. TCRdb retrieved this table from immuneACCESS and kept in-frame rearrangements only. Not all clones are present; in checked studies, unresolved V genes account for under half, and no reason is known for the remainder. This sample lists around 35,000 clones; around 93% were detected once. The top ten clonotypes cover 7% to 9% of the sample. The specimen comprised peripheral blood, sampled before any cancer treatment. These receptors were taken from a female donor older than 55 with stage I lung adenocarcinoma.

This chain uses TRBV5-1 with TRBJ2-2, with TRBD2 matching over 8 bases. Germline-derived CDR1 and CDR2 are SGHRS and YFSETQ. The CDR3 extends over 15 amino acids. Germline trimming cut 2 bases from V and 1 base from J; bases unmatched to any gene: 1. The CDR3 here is CASSFSGVNTGELFF. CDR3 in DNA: TGCGCCAGCAGCTTTAGCGGGGTGAACACCGGGGAGCTGTTTTTT. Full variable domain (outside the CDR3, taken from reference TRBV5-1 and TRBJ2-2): KAGVTQTPRYLIKTRGQQVTLSCSPISGHRSVSWYQQTPGQGLQFLFEYFSETQRNKGNFPGRFSGRQFSNSRSEMNVSTLELGDSALYLCASSFSGVNTGELFFGEGSRLTVL.

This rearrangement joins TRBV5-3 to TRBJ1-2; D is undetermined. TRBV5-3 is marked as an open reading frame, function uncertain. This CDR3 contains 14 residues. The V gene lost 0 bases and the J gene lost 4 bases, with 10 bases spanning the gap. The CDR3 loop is CARSLARDCYGYTF. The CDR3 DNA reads TGTGCCAGAAGCTTGGCAAGGGATTGCTATGGCTACACCTTC.

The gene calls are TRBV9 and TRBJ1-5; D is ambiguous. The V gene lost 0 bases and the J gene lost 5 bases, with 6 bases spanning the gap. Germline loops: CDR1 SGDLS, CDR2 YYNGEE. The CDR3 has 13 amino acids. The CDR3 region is CASSVAIDQPQHF. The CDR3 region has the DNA TGTGCCAGCAGCGTAGCTATAGATCAGCCCCAGCATTTT. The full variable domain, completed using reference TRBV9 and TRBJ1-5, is DSGVTQTPKHLITATGQRVTLRCSPRSGDLSVYWYQQSLDQGLQFLIQYYNGEERAKGNILERFSAQQFPDLHSELNLSSLELGDSALYFCASSVAIDQPQHFGDGTRLSIL.

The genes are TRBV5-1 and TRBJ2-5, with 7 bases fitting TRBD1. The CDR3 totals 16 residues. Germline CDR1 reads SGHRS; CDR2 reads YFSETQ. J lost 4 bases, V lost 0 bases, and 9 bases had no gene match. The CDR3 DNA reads TGCGCCAGCAGCTTGGCATGGGACAGAGTTATAGAGACCCAGTACTTC. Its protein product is CASSLAWDRVIETQYF.

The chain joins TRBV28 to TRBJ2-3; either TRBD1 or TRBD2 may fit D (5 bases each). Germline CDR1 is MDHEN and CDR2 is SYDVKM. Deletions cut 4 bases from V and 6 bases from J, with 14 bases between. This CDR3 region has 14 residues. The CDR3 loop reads CASSSGTSDDTQYF. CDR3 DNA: TGTGCCAGCAGTTCTGGGACGTCGGACGATACGCAGTATTTT.

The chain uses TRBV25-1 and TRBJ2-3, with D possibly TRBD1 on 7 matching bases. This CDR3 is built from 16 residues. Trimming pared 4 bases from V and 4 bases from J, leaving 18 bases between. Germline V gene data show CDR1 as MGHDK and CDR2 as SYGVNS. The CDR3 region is CASSAGGRQGADTQYF. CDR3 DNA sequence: TGTGCCAGCAGTGCCGGAGGGAGACAGGGAGCAGATACGCAGTATTTT.

This CDR3 reads CASSNTDRGGRANVLTF. CDR3 bases: TGTGCCAGTAGCAATACCGACAGGGGTGGAAGGGCCAACGTCCTGACTTTC. The genes are TRBV19 and TRBJ2-6; 8 nucleotides line up with TRBD1. Per germline, CDR1 LNHDA and CDR2 SQIVND (reference sequence). The CDR3 is 17 residues long. V lost 6 bases to trimming and J lost 5 bases; unmatched junction nucleotides: 12.

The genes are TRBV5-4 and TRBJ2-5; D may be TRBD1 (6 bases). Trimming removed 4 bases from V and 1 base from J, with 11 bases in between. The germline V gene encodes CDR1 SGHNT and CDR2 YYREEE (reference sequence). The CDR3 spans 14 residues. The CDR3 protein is CASSITGSQETQYF. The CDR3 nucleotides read TGTGCCAGCAGCATAACAGGGAGCCAAGAGACCCAGTACTTC. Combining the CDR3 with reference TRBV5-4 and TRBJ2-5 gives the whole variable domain ETGVTQSPTHLIKTRGQQVTLRCSSQSGHNTVSWYQQALGQGPQFIFQYYREEENGRGNFPPRFSGLQFPNYSSELNVNALELDDSALYLCASSITGSQETQYFGPGTRLLVL.

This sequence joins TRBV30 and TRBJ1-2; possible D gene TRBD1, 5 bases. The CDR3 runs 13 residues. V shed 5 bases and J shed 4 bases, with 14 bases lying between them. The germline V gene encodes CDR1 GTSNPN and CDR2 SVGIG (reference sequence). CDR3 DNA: TGTGCCTGGGCCATCGTGACAGCCTATGGCTACACCTTC. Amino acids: CAWAIVTAYGYTF.

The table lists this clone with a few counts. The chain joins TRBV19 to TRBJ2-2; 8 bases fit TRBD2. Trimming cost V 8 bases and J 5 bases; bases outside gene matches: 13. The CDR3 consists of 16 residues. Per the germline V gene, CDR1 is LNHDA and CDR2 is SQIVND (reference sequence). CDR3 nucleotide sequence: TGTGCCAGTGTAGAAAGCGGGAGAGTAGGGACCGGGGAGCTGTTTTTT. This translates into CASVESGRVGTGELFF.

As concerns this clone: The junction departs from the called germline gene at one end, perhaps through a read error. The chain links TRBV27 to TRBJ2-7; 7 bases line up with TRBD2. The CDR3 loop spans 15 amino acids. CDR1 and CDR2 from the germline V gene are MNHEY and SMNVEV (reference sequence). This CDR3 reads CASSLSSGPTQEQYF. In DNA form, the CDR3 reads TGTGCCAGCAGTCTATCTAGCGGCCCTACTCAGGAGCAGTACTTC.

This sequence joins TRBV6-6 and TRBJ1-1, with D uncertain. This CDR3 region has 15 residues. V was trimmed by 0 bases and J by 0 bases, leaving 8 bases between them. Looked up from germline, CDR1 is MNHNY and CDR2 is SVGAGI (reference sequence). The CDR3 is CASSYSNLLNTEAFF. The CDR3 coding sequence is TGTGCCAGCAGTTACTCGAATCTCCTGAACACTGAAGCTTTCTTT.

The CDR3 nucleotides are TGTGCCAGCACGACGCCGGGACTCATCCAAGAGACCCAGTACTTC. This sequence encodes CASTTPGLIQETQYF. The chain joins TRBV11-3 to TRBJ2-5; perhaps TRBD2 as D (6 bases). V was shortened by 7 bases and J by 1 base, with 16 bases between the two germline ends. CDR1 and CDR2 (germline): SGHNT, YENEEA. CDR3 size: 15 residues.

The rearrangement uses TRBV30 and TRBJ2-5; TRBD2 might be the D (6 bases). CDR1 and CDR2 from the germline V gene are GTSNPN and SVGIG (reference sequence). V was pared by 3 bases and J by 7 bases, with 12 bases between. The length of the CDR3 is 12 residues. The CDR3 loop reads CAWSLGSGTQYF. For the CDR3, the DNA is TGTGCCTGGAGCCTCGGTAGCGGGACCCAGTACTTC. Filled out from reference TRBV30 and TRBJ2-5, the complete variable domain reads SQTIHQWPATLVQPVGSPLSLECTVEGTSNPNLYWYRQAAGRGLQLLFYSVGIGQISSEVPQNLSASRPQDRQFILSSKKLLLSDSGFYLCAWSLGSGTQYFGPGTRLLVL.

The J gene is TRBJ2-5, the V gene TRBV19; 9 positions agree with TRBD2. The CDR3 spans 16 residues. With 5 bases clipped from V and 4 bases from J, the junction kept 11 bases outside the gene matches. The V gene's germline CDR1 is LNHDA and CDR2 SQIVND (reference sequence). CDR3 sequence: CASSPGGSGSGETQYF. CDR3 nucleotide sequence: TGTGCCAGTAGTCCGGGAGGTAGCGGGAGTGGAGAGACCCAGTACTTC. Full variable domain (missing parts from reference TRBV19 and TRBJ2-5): DGGITQSPKYLFRKEGQNVTLSCEQNLNHDAMYWYRQDPGQGLRLIYYSQIVNDFQKGDIAEGYSVSREKKESFPLTVTSAQKNPTAFYLCASSPGGSGSGETQYFGPGTRLLVL.

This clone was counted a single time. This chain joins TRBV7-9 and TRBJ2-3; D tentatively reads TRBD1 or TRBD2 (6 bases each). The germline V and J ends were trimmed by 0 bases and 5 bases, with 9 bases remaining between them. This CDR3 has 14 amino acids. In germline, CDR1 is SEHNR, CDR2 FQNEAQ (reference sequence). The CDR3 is CASSLAGGRDTQYF. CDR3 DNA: TGTGCCAGCAGCTTAGCGGGGGGCAGAGATACGCAGTATTTT.

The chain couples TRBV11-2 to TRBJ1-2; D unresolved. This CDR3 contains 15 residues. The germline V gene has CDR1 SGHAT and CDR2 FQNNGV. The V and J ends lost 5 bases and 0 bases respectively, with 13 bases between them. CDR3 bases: TGTGCCAGCAGCCCGGACGGCTATACTAACTATGGCTACACCTTC. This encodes CASSPDGYTNYGYTF.

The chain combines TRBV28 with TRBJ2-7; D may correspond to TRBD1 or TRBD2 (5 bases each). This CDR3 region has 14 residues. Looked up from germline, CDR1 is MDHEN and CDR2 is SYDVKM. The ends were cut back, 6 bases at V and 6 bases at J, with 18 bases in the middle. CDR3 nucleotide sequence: TGTGCCAGCAGGCCCATATGGGGGATTGGCGAGCAGTACTTC. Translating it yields CASRPIWGIGEQYF.

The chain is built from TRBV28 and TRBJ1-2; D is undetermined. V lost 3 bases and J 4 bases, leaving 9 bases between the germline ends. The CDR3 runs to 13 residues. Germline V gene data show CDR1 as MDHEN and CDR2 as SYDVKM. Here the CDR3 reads CASSFRTAYGYTF. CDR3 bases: TGTGCCAGCAGTTTTAGGACTGCCTATGGCTACACCTTC.

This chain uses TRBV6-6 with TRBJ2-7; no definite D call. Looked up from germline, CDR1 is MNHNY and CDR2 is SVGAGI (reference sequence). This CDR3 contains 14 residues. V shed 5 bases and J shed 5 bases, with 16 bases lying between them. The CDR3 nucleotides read TGTGCCAGCAGTCTCCCCGGTGACGACAACGAGCAGTACTTC. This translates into CASSLPGDDNEQYF.

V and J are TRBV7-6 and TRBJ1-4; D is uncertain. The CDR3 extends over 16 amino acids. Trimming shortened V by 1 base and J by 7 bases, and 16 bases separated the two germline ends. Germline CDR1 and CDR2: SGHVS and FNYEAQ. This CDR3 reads CASSLDSRGGAEKLFF. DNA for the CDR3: TGTGCCAGCAGCTTAGACTCGAGAGGAGGAGCTGAAAAACTGTTTTTT.

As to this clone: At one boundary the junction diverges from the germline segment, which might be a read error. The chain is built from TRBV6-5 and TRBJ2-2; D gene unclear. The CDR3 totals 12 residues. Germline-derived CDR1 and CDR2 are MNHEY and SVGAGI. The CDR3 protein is CASSENTGELFF. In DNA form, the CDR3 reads TGTGCCAGCAGCGAGAACACTGGGGAGCTGTTTTTT.

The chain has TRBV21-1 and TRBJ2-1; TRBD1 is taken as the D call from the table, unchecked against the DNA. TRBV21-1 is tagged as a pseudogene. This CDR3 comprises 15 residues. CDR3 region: CASSVDRAYYNEQFF. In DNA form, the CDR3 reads TGTGCCAGCAGCGTCGACAGGGCCTACTACAATGAGCAGTTCTTC.

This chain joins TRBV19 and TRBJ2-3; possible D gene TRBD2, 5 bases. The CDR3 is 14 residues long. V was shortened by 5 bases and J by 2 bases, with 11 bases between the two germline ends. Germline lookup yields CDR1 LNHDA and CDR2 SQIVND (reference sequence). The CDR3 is CASSERAITDTQYF. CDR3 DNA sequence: TGTGCCAGTAGTGAGAGGGCGATCACAGATACGCAGTATTTT.

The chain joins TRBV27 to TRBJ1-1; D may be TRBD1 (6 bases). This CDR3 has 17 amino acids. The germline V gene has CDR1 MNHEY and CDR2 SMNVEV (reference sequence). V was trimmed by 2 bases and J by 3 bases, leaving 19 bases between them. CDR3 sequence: CASSLMFRGPRDTEAFF. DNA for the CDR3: TGTGCCAGCAGTTTAATGTTCAGGGGACCGAGGGACACTGAAGCTTTCTTT.

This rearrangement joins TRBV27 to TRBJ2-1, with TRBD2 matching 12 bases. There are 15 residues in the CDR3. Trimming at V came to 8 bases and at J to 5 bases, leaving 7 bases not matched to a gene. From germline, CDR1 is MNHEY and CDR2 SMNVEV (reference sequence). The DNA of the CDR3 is TGTGCCAGCGGATCCTGGACTAGCGGGGACAATGAGCAGTTCTTC. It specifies CASGSWTSGDNEQFF.

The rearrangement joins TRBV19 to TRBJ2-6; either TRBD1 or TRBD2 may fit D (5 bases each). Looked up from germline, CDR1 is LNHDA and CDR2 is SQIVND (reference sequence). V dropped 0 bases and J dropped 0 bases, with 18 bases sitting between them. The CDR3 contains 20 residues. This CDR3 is CASSIDHGTKVGSGANVLTF. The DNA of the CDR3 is TGTGCCAGTAGTATAGATCACGGGACGAAGGTGGGCTCTGGGGCCAACGTCCTGACTTTC.

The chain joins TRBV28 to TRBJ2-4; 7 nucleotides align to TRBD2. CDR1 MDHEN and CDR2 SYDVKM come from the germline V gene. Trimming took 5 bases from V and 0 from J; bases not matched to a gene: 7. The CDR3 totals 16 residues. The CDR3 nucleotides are TGTGCCAGCAGTGGGGGGGATTTGGAAGCCAAAAACATTCAGTACTTC. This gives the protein CASSGGDLEAKNIQYF.

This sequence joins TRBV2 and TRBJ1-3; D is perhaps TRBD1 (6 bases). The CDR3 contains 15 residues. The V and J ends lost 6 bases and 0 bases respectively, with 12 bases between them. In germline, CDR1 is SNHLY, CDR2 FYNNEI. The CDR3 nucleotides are TGTGCCAGCAGCCTCTGGACAGTCTCTGGAAACACCATATATTTT. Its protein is CASSLWTVSGNTIYF. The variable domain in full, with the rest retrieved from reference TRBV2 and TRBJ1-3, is EPEVTQTPSHQVTQMGQEVILRCVPISNHLYFYWYRQILGQKVEFLVSFYNNEISEKSEIFDDQFSVERPDGSNFTLKIRSTKLEDSAMYFCASSLWTVSGNTIYFGEGSWLTVV.

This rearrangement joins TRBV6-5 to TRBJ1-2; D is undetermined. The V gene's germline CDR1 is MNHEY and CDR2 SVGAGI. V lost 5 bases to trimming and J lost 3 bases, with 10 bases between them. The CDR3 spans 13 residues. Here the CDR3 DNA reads TGTGCCAGCAGTGCGTCCCCGGACTATGGCTACACCTTC. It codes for CASSASPDYGYTF.

This chain's CDR3 is CSLRVTGRQETQYF. DNA for the CDR3: TGCAGCCTCAGGGTGACAGGGCGCCAAGAGACCCAGTACTTC. The V call is TRBV29-1, the J call TRBJ2-5; 7 positions match TRBD1. Germline V gene data show CDR1 as SQVTM and CDR2 as ANQGSEA. CDR3 length: 14 amino acids. V was clipped by 8 bases and J by 1 base; unmatched bases: 10.

The DNA for the CDR3 is TGTGCCAGCAGCTCCCCCGGGGCTGGAAACACCATATATTTT. Its translation: CASSSPGAGNTIYF. This chain links TRBV5-4 with TRBJ1-3; D is unresolved. Germline assignment: CDR1 SGHNT and CDR2 YYREEE (reference sequence). The V and J ends lost 3 bases and 2 bases respectively, with 9 bases between them. The CDR3 is 14 residues long.